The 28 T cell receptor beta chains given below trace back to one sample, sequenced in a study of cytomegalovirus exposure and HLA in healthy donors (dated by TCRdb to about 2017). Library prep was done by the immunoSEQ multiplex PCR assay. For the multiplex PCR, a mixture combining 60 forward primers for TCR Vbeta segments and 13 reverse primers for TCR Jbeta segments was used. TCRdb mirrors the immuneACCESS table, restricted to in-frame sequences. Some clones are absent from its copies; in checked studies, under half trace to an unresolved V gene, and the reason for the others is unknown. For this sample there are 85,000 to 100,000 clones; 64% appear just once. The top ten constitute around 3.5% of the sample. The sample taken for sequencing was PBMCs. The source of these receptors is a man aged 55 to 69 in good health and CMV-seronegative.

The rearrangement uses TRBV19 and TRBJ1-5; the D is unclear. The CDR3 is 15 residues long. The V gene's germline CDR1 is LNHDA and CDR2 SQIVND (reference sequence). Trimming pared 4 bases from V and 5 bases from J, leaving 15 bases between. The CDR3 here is CASSKTPQGYQPQHF. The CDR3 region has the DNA TGTGCCAGTAGTAAGACTCCCCAAGGATATCAGCCCCAGCATTTT. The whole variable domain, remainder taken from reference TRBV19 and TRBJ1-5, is DGGITQSPKYLFRKEGQNVTLSCEQNLNHDAMYWYRQDPGQGLRLIYYSQIVNDFQKGDIAEGYSVSREKKESFPLTVTSAQKNPTAFYLCASSKTPQGYQPQHFGDGTRLSIL.

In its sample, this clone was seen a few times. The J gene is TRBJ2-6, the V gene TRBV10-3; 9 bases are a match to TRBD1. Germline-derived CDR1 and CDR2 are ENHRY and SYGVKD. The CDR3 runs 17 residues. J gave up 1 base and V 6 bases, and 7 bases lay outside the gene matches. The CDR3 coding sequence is TGTGCCATCAGGGATCCGGGACAGGGATCTGGGGCCAACGTCCTGACTTTC. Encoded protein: CAIRDPGQGSGANVLTF.

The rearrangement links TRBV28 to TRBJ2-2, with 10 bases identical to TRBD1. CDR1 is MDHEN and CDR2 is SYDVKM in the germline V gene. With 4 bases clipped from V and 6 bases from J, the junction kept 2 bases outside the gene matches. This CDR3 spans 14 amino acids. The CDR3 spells CASSWTGGSGELFF. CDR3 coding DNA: TGTGCCAGCAGTTGGACAGGGGGATCCGGGGAGCTGTTTTTT.

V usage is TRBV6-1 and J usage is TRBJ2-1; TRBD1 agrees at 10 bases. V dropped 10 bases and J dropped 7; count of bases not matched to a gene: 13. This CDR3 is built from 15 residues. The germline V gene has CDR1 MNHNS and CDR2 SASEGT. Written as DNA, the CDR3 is TGTGCCACTCGACAGGGGGCTTTTGGGGCGAATGAGCAGTTCTTC. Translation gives CATRQGAFGANEQFF.

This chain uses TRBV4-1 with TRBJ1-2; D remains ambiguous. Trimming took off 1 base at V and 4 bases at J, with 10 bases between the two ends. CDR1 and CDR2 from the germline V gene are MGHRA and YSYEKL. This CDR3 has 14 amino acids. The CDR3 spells CASSQGMGVYGYTF. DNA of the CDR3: TGCGCCAGCAGCCAAGGGATGGGCGTCTATGGCTACACCTTC.

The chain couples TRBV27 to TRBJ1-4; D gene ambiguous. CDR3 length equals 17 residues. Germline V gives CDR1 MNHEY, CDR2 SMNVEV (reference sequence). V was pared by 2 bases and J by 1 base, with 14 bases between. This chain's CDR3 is CASSLSGRAGTNEKLFF. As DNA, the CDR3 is TGTGCCAGCAGTTTAAGCGGAAGGGCGGGAACTAATGAAAAACTGTTTTTT.

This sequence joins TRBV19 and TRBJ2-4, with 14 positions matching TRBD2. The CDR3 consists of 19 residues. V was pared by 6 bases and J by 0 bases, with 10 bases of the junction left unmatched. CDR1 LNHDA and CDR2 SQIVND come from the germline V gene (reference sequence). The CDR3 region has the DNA TGTGCCAGTAGCCTAGGACTAGCGGGGGGTGTAAAAGCCAAAAACATTCAGTACTTC. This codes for CASSLGLAGGVKAKNIQYF.

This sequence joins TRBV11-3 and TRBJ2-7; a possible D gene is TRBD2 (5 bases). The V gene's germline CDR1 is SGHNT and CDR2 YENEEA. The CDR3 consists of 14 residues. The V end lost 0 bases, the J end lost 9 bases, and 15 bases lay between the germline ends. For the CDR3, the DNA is TGTGCCAGCAGCTTAGAGGTTGGGAGCAGCGCGCAGTACTTC. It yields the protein CASSLEVGSSAQYF. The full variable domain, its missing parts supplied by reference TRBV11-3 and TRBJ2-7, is EAGVVQSPRYKIIEKKQPVAFWCNPISGHNTLYWYLQNLGQGPELLIRYENEEAVDDSQLPKDRFSAERLKGVDSTLKIQPAELGDSAVYLCASSLEVGSSAQYFGPGTRLTVT.

The CDR3 bases are TGTGCCAGCAAAGTTACGGGGGAGGGGGATACGCAGTATTTT. As protein: CASKVTGEGDTQYF. The chain recombines TRBV7-9 with TRBJ2-3, with 7 bases identical to TRBD2. The V gene's germline CDR1 is SEHNR and CDR2 FQNEAQ (reference sequence). The J segment lost 6 bases and the V segment lost 7 bases, leaving 10 bases of the junction unmatched. The CDR3 sequence is 14 residues long.

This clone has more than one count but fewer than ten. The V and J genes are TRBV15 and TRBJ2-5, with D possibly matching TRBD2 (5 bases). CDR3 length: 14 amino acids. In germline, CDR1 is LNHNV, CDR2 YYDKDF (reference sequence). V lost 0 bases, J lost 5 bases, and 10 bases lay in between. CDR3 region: CATSRDWERETQYF. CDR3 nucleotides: TGTGCCACCAGCAGAGATTGGGAGAGGGAGACCCAGTACTTC.

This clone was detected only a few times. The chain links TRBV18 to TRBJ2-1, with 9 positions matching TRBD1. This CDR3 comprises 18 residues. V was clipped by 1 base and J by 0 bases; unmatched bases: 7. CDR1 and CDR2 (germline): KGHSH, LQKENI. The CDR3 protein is CASSPLGTGRYSYNEQFF. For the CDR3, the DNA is TGTGCCAGCTCACCACTTGGGACAGGGCGGTACTCCTACAATGAGCAGTTCTTC.

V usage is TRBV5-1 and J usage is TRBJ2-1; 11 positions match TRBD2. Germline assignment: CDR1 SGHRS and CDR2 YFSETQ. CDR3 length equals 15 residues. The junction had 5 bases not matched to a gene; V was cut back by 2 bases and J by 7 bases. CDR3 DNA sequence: TGCGCCAGCAGCTTCCTTCTAGCGGGAGGAAATGAGCAGTTCTTC. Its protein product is CASSFLLAGGNEQFF. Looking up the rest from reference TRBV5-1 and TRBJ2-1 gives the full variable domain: KAGVTQTPRYLIKTRGQQVTLSCSPISGHRSVSWYQQTPGQGLQFLFEYFSETQRNKGNFPGRFSGRQFSNSRSEMNVSTLELGDSALYLCASSFLLAGGNEQFFGPGTRLTVL.

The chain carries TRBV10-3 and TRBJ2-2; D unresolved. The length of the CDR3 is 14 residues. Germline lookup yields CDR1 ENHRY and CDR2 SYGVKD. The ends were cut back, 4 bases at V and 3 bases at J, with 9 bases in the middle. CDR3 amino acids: CAISVNRDTGELFF. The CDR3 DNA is TGTGCCATCAGTGTGAACAGAGACACCGGGGAGCTGTTTTTT.

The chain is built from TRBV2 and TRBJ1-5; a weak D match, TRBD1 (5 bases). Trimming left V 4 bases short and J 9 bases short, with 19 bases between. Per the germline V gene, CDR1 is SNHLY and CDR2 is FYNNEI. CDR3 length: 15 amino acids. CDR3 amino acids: CASSVQAGNNWPQHF. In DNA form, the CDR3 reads TGTGCCAGCAGTGTACAGGCTGGGAATAATTGGCCCCAGCATTTT. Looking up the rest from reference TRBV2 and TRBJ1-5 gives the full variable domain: EPEVTQTPSHQVTQMGQEVILRCVPISNHLYFYWYRQILGQKVEFLVSFYNNEISEKSEIFDDQFSVERPDGSNFTLKIRSTKLEDSAMYFCASSVQAGNNWPQHFGDGTRLSIL.

The CDR3 DNA sequence: TGTGCCAGCAGATTCGCCGGGCGGGGACTAGCGGGAGCGGTTGGCACAGATACGCAGTATTTT. This codes for CASRFAGRGLAGAVGTDTQYF. The chain links TRBV27 to TRBJ2-3, with 14 bases lining up with TRBD2. With V trimmed by 6 bases and J by 1 base, 18 bases remained unmatched. The CDR3 is 21 amino acids. CDR1 MNHEY and CDR2 SMNVEV come from the germline V gene (reference sequence).

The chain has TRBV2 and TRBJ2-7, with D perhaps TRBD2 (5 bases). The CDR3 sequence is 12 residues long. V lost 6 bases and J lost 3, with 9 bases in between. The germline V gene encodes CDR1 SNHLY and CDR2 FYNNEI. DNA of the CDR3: TGTGCCAGCAGCGTAGCGTACTACGAGCAGTACTTC. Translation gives CASSVAYYEQYF.

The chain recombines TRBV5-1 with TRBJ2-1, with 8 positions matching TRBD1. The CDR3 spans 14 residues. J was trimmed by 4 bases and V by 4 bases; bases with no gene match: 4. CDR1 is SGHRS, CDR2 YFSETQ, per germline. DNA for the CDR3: TGCGCCAGCAGCCGGACAGGGCCTTACAATGAGCAGTTCTTC. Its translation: CASSRTGPYNEQFF. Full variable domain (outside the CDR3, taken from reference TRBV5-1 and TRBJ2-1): KAGVTQTPRYLIKTRGQQVTLSCSPISGHRSVSWYQQTPGQGLQFLFEYFSETQRNKGNFPGRFSGRQFSNSRSEMNVSTLELGDSALYLCASSRTGPYNEQFFGPGTRLTVL.

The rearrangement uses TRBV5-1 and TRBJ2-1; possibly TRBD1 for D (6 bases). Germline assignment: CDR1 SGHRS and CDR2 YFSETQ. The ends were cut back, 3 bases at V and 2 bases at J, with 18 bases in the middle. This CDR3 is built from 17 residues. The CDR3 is CASSSIQGRNTYNEQFF. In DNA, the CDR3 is TGCGCCAGCAGCTCAATACAGGGTCGAAACACCTACAATGAGCAGTTCTTC.

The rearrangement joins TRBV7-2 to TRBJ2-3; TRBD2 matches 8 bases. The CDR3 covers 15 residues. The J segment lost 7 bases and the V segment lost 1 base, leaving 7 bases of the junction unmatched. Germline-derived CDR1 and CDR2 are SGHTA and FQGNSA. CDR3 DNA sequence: TGTGCCAGCAGCTTAGGGGCGGGGGGTGTTTATACGCAGTATTTT. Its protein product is CASSLGAGGVYTQYF.

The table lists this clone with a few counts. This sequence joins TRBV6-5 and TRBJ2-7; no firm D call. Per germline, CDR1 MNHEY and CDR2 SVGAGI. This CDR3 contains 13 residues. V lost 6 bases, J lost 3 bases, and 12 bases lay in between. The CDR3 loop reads CASSDSPVYEQYF. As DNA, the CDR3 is TGTGCCAGCAGCGACTCTCCCGTCTACGAGCAGTACTTC.

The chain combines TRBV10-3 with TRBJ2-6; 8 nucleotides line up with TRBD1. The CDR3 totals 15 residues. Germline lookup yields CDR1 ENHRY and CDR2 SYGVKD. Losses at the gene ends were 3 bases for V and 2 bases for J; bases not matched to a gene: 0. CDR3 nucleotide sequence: TGTGCCATCAGTGAACAGGGGGCTGGGGCCAACGTCCTGACTTTC. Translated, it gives CAISEQGAGANVLTF.

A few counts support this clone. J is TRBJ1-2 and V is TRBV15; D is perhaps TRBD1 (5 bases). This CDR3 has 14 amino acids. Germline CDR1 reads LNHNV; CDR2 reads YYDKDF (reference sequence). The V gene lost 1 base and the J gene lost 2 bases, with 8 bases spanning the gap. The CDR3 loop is CATSRGRGNYGYTF. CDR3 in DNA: TGTGCCACCAGCAGAGGGAGGGGAAACTATGGCTACACCTTC.

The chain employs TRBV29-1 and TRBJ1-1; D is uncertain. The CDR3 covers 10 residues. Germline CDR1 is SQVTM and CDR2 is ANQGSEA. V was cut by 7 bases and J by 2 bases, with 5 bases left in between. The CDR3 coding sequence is TGCAGCGCAACTAACACTGAAGCTTTCTTT. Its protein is CSATNTEAFF.

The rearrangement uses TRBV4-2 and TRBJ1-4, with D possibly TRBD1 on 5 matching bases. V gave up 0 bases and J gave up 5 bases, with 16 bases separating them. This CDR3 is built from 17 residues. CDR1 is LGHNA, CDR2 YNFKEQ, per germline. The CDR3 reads CASSQDFPGGGNEKLFF. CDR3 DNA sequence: TGTGCCAGCAGCCAAGACTTTCCGGGGGGTGGAAATGAAAAACTGTTTTTT.

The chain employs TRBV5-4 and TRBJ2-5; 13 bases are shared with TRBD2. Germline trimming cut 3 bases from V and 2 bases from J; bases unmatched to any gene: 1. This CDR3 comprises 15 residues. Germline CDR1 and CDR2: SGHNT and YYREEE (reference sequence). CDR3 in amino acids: CASSSGLAGQETQYF. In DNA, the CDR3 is TGTGCCAGCAGCTCGGGACTAGCGGGGCAAGAGACCCAGTACTTC.

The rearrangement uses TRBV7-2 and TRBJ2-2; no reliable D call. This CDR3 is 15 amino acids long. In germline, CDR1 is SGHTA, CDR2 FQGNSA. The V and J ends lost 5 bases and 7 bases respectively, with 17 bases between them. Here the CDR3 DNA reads TGTGCCAGCAGCCCCCGAGTAAGCCGCGGCGGGGAGCTGTTTTTT. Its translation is CASSPRVSRGGELFF.

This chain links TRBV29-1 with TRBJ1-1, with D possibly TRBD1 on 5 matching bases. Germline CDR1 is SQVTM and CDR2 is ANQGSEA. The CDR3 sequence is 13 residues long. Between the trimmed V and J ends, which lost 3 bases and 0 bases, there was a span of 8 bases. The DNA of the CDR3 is TGCAGCGTTGATGACAGCATGAACACTGAAGCTTTCTTT. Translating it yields CSVDDSMNTEAFF. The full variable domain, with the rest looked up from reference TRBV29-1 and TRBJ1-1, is SAVISQKPSRDICQRGTSLTIQCQVDSQVTMMFWYRQQPGQSLTLIATANQGSEATYESGFVIDKFPISRPNLTFSTLTVSNMSPEDSSIYLCSVDDSMNTEAFFGQGTRLTVV.

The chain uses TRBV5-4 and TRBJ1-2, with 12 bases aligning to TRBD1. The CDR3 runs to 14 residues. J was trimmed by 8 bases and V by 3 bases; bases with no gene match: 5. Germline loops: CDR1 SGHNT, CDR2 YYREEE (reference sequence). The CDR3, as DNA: TGTGCCAGCAGCTGGGGACAGGGGGCGGGGGGCTACACCTTC. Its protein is CASSWGQGAGGYTF.